Shown below are 18 T cell receptor beta chains from a single sample sequenced in a study of cytomegalovirus exposure and HLA in healthy donors. The data were produced by immunoSEQ multiplex PCR, yet TCRdb's version contains in-frame clones alone and is incomplete. Among about 150,000 clones listed, about 86% were seen once. Sequenced input: PBMCs. The source is a man aged 18 to 35 in good health and CMV-seropositive.

The J gene is TRBJ2-7, the V gene TRBV4-2; D might be TRBD2 (5 bases). The CDR3 totals 16 residues. Germline V gives CDR1 LGHNA, CDR2 YNFKEQ. V dropped 4 bases and J dropped 3 bases, with 19 bases sitting between them. The CDR3 DNA follows: TGTGCCAGCAGCCCCGAGTTCGCAGCCGGGGACTACGAGCAGTACTTC. Its protein product is CASSPEFAAGDYEQYF.

The chain joins TRBV4-3 to TRBJ1-2, with a possible D match to TRBD1 (5 bases). V dropped 1 base and J dropped 7 bases, with 16 bases sitting between them. This CDR3 has 15 residues. CDR1 and CDR2 from the germline V gene are LGHNA and YSLEER. This chain's CDR3 is CASSQAQGGWGGYTF. DNA of the CDR3: TGCGCCAGCAGCCAAGCTCAGGGTGGATGGGGTGGCTACACCTTC.

The rearrangement joins TRBV5-1 to TRBJ2-3, with 9 bases aligning to TRBD1. Trimming took 2 bases from V and 1 from J; bases not matched to a gene: 2. The CDR3 loop spans 15 amino acids. Germline V gives CDR1 SGHRS, CDR2 YFSETQ. CDR3 residues: CASSFRDRGTDTQYF. CDR3 in DNA: TGCGCCAGCAGCTTCCGGGACAGGGGCACAGATACGCAGTATTTT. Together with reference TRBV5-1 and TRBJ2-3, the CDR3 gives the full variable domain: KAGVTQTPRYLIKTRGQQVTLSCSPISGHRSVSWYQQTPGQGLQFLFEYFSETQRNKGNFPGRFSGRQFSNSRSEMNVSTLELGDSALYLCASSFRDRGTDTQYFGPGTRLTVL.

This clone was observed a single time. This chain uses TRBV7-9 with TRBJ1-1, with D maybe TRBD1 (5 bases). The CDR3 sequence is 16 residues long. The V gene's germline CDR1 is SEHNR and CDR2 FQNEAQ (reference sequence). The V end was cut by 2 bases, the J end by 4 bases, with 17 bases between. CDR3: CASSLQGPWRGTEAFF. The CDR3 coding sequence is TGTGCCAGCAGCTTACAGGGCCCCTGGAGGGGCACTGAAGCTTTCTTT. Using reference TRBV7-9 and TRBJ1-1 for the parts outside the CDR3, the full variable domain is DTGVSQNPRHKITKRGQNVTFRCDPISEHNRLYWYRQTLGQGPEFLTYFQNEAQLEKSRLLSDRFSAERPKGSFSTLEIQRTEQGDSAMYLCASSLQGPWRGTEAFFGQGTRLTVV.

The J gene is TRBJ1-2, the V gene TRBV6-1; D remains ambiguous. Trimming took 6 bases from V and 1 from J, leaving 6 bases between them. Germline V gene lookup returns CDR1 MNHNS and CDR2 SASEGT. The CDR3 is made up of 12 amino acids. The CDR3 region is CASRNNNYGYTF. The CDR3 DNA reads TGTGCCAGCAGGAACAATAACTATGGCTACACCTTC.

CDR3 sequence reads: CASSPRTGQSYEQYF. Written as DNA, the CDR3 is TGTGCCAGCAGCCCCAGGACAGGCCAATCCTACGAGCAGTACTTC. The chain joins TRBV11-1 to TRBJ2-7; TRBD1 matches at 7 bases. The germline V gene has CDR1 SGHAT and CDR2 FQDESV (reference sequence). V lost 5 bases, J lost 1 base, and 8 bases stayed unmatched. The CDR3 has 15 residues.

V gene TRBV5-1 combines with J gene TRBJ2-1, with D possibly matching TRBD2 (5 bases). V was cut by 4 bases and J by 0 bases, with 14 bases left in between. Germline V gives CDR1 SGHRS, CDR2 YFSETQ. This CDR3 has 16 amino acids. CDR3 in amino acids: CASSPPPEASYNEQFF. CDR3 coding DNA: TGCGCCAGCAGCCCCCCCCCGGAGGCCTCCTACAATGAGCAGTTCTTC.

The rearrangement uses TRBV18 and TRBJ1-2; 8 bases map to TRBD1. Germline V CDR1 and CDR2: KGHSH, LQKENI. Trimming took 6 bases from V and 4 from J; bases not matched to a gene: 7. The CDR3 has 14 amino acids. CDR3 residues: CASSSGGAGYGYTF. The CDR3 nucleotides are TGTGCCAGCTCCTCAGGGGGCGCGGGCTATGGCTACACCTTC.

The V and J genes are TRBV7-8 and TRBJ2-2, with 9 nucleotides matching TRBD1. The germline V gene encodes CDR1 SGHVS and CDR2 FQNEAQ. V shed 8 bases and J 3 bases; nucleotides not matched to a gene: 7. The CDR3 consists of 15 residues. As DNA, the CDR3 is TGTGCCAGCGCTAACAGGGGGCACTACACCGGGGAGCTGTTTTTT. Its protein is CASANRGHYTGELFF. The entire variable domain, with the rest obtained from reference TRBV7-8 and TRBJ2-2, is as follows: GAGVSQSPRYKVAKRGQDVALRCDPISGHVSLFWYQQALGQGPEFLTYFQNEAQLDKSGLPSDRFFAERPEGSVSTLKIQRTQQEDSAVYLCASANRGHYTGELFFGEGSRLTVL.

This rearrangement joins TRBV10-2 to TRBJ2-5; no firm D call. The ends were cut back, 0 bases at V and 6 bases at J, with 14 bases in the middle. Per the germline V gene, CDR1 is WSHSY and CDR2 is SAAADI. This CDR3 is 15 amino acids long. The chain's CDR3 is CASSESTRLRKTQYF. CDR3 nucleotides: TGCGCCAGCAGTGAGTCGACTCGGCTCCGCAAGACCCAGTACTTC.

The chain links TRBV5-1 to TRBJ1-2, with D perhaps TRBD1 (5 bases). In germline, CDR1 is SGHRS, CDR2 YFSETQ. The CDR3 has 15 residues. V shed 0 bases and J shed 2 bases, with 11 bases lying between them. CDR3 region: CASSLGGSRNYGYTF. The DNA of the CDR3 is TGCGCCAGCAGCTTGGGGGGCTCGAGGAACTATGGCTACACCTTC.

The genes are TRBV13 and TRBJ2-7; D gene unclear. CDR1 is PRHDT and CDR2 is FYEKMQ in the germline V gene (reference sequence). The CDR3 is made up of 15 amino acids. V lost 2 bases and J lost 0, with 11 bases in between. The CDR3 nucleotides read TGTGCCAGCAGCTTAATTAGCTCGAGCTCCTACGAGCAGTACTTC. Protein product: CASSLISSSSYEQYF.

V usage is TRBV20-1 and J usage is TRBJ2-3; D may be TRBD2 (6 bases). Germline CDR1 and CDR2: DFQATT and SNEGSKA (reference sequence). The CDR3 is made up of 11 amino acids. The germline V and J ends were trimmed by 6 bases and 6 bases, with 10 bases remaining between them. Here the CDR3 reads CSARSGDTQYF. CDR3 nucleotides: TGCAGTGCCCGCAGCGGGGATACGCAGTATTTT.

This clone turned up a few times. The CDR3 protein is CASSRQGLAGNTIYF. Here the CDR3 DNA reads TGTGCCAGCAGTAGACAGGGACTGGCTGGAAACACCATATATTTT. V gene TRBV6-6 combines with J gene TRBJ1-3, with 7 positions matching TRBD1. The CDR3 spans 15 residues. CDR1 is MNHNY and CDR2 is SVGAGI in the germline V gene (reference sequence). V dropped 5 bases and J dropped 2; count of bases not matched to a gene: 6.

CDR3 loop: CASSFRQSSTDTQYF. The CDR3 coding sequence is TGTGCCAGCAGTTTTCGACAGTCTAGCACAGATACGCAGTATTTT. The rearrangement uses TRBV6-1 and TRBJ2-3; TRBD1 might be the D (5 bases). The CDR3 is 15 residues long. Germline V gene data show CDR1 as MNHNS and CDR2 as SASEGT. The ends were cut back, 5 bases at V and 0 bases at J, with 12 bases in the middle.

V and J are TRBV5-1 and TRBJ2-5; a possible D gene is TRBD1 (6 bases). The germline CDR1 and CDR2 sequences are SGHRS and YFSETQ. There are 15 residues in the CDR3. V lost 3 bases and J 4 bases, leaving 16 bases between the germline ends. The DNA of the CDR3 is TGCGCCAGCAGCTCCCACACAGGGCAGGGAGAGACCCAGTACTTC. Its translation: CASSSHTGQGETQYF.

This clone has only one observation. The V and J genes are TRBV4-1 and TRBJ1-3; 7 bases map to TRBD1. The trim removed 1 base at V and 2 bases at J, leaving 11 bases unmatched. In germline, CDR1 is MGHRA, CDR2 YSYEKL. This CDR3 spans 18 amino acids. The chain's CDR3 is CASSQGLTGLRAGNTIYF. CDR3 in DNA: TGCGCCAGCAGCCAAGGGCTGACAGGGCTCAGGGCTGGAAACACCATATATTTT.

V usage is TRBV29-1 and J usage is TRBJ1-2; 8 nucleotides align to TRBD1. J gave up 4 bases and V 3 bases, and 13 bases lay outside the gene matches. The germline gives CDR1 SQVTM, CDR2 ANQGSEA. This CDR3 is built from 16 residues. The CDR3 is CSVDKDGQGASYGYTF. The CDR3 DNA reads as TGCAGCGTTGATAAGGACGGCCAGGGGGCAAGCTATGGCTACACCTTC.